A selection of T cell receptor beta chains follows, all from one sample in a study of OX40 agonist ivuxolimab in advanced cancers. Clones were read by immunoSEQ multiplex PCR, and TCRdb kept only the in-frame ones, dropping some. The repertoire holds roughly 60,000 clones, with around 87% as singletons. The sequencing used CD4+ or CD8+ T cells sorted from blood, collected in a trial of the OX40 agonist ivuxolimab. The receptors come from an adult with an advanced solid tumor such as melanoma, head and neck, liver or kidney cancer. Both conserved end residues are part of each CDR3. A D gene is named only where the DNA matches it firmly. Clone size is stated in some rows and not others, as once, few, many or a class when expanded.

j_call: TRBJ2-2
clone_size: NA
d_call: NA
v_call: TRBV21-1
cdr3_nt: TGTGCCAGCAGCAATGAGACAGGGGTGTCTTTTACCGGGGAGCTGTTTTTT
cdr3_aa: CASSNETGVSFTGELFF

j_call: TRBJ2-5
clone_size: NA
d_call: TRBD1
v_call: TRBV19
cdr3_nt: TGTGCCAGTAGTATATGGATCGGGACAGGCCAAGAGACCCAGTACTTC
cdr3_aa: CASSIWIGTGQETQYF

j_call: TRBJ1-1
clone_size: NA
d_call: NA
v_call: TRBV7-9
cdr3_nt: TGTGCCAGCAGCTTAGCGGGGGGAATCGGCGCTTTCTTT
cdr3_aa: CASSLAGGIGAFF

j_call: TRBJ2-1
clone_size: NA
d_call: NA
v_call: TRBV4-1
cdr3_nt: TGCGCCAGCAGCTCTATGACCATCAATGAGCAGTTCTTC
cdr3_aa: CASSSMTINEQFF

j_call: TRBJ2-3
clone_size: NA
d_call: TRBD1
v_call: TRBV5-1
cdr3_nt: TGCGCCAGCGGGACAGGAGGCACAGATACGCAGTATTTT
cdr3_aa: CASGTGGTDTQYF

j_call: TRBJ1-1
clone_size: NA
d_call: NA
v_call: TRBV4-3
cdr3_nt: TGCGCCAGCAGCACTACAGGGTTCGGAACTGAAGCTTTCTTT
cdr3_aa: CASSTTGFGTEAFF

j_call: TRBJ2-7
clone_size: NA
d_call: TRBD1
v_call: TRBV5-5
cdr3_nt: TGTGCCAGCAGCCTAGGACAGGCGATATACTACGAGCAGTACTTC
cdr3_aa: CASSLGQAIYYEQYF

j_call: TRBJ2-5
clone_size: NA
d_call: NA
v_call: TRBV6-5
cdr3_nt: TGTGCCAGCAGTTACTCGAGGGAGACCCAGTACTTC
cdr3_aa: CASSYSRETQYF

j_call: TRBJ2-1
clone_size: NA
d_call: NA
v_call: TRBV2
cdr3_nt: TGTGCCAGCAGTTTAGAGTATGAGCAGTTCTTC
cdr3_aa: CASSLEYEQFF

j_call: TRBJ2-2
clone_size: NA
d_call: NA
v_call: TRBV2
cdr3_nt: TGTGCCAGCACTGAAAAGATTCCCGGGGAGCTGTTTTTT
cdr3_aa: CASTEKIPGELFF

j_call: TRBJ1-1
clone_size: NA
d_call: TRBD1
v_call: TRBV5-1
cdr3_nt: TGCGCCAGCGGACAGGCTAACACTGAAGCTTTCTTT
cdr3_aa: CASGQANTEAFF

j_call: TRBJ2-3
clone_size: few
d_call: TRBD2
v_call: TRBV5-1
cdr3_nt: TGCGCCAGCAGGGAACTAGCGGGGTCTGCAGATACGCAGTATTTT
cdr3_aa: CASRELAGSADTQYF

j_call: TRBJ1-4
clone_size: NA
d_call: NA
v_call: TRBV5-8
cdr3_nt: TGTGCCAGCAGCTTGGGGGAGGGAACGACAACTAATGAAAAACTGTTTTTT
cdr3_aa: CASSLGEGTTTNEKLFF

j_call: TRBJ2-5
clone_size: NA
d_call: TRBD1
v_call: TRBV14
cdr3_nt: TGTGCCAGCAGCCCTGGGACAGCTGGGGAGACCCAGTACTTC
cdr3_aa: CASSPGTAGETQYF

j_call: TRBJ1-4
clone_size: NA
d_call: NA
v_call: TRBV7-2
cdr3_nt: TGTGCCAGCAGCTTATTGGGGGGCCAATATGAAAAACTGTTTTTT
cdr3_aa: CASSLLGGQYEKLFF

j_call: TRBJ2-3
clone_size: NA
d_call: NA
v_call: TRBV7-9
cdr3_nt: TGTGCCAGGGGCTATCTTTCTAGCACAGATACGCAGTATTTT
cdr3_aa: CARGYLSSTDTQYF

j_call: TRBJ1-2
clone_size: NA
d_call: NA
v_call: TRBV25-1
cdr3_nt: TGTGCCAGCAGTTCCCTCGGGGGGTCCTATGGCTACACCTTC
cdr3_aa: CASSSLGGSYGYTF

j_call: TRBJ1-6
clone_size: few
d_call: TRBD1
v_call: TRBV7-9
cdr3_nt: TGTGCCAGCAGCTTACCGGGACAGCTAAATTCACCCCTCCACTTT
cdr3_aa: CASSLPGQLNSPLHF

j_call: TRBJ1-2
clone_size: NA
d_call: TRBD1
v_call: TRBV4-2
cdr3_nt: TGTGCCAGCAGCCACCCGGGGGCATTACAGGGGGCGAAAGGCTATGGCTACACCTTC
cdr3_aa: CASSHPGALQGAKGYGYTF

j_call: TRBJ1-1
clone_size: NA
d_call: NA
v_call: TRBV19
cdr3_nt: TGTGCCACGAGGAGCATTATGAACACTGAAGCTTTCTTT
cdr3_aa: CATRSIMNTEAFF

j_call: TRBJ1-2
clone_size: NA
d_call: TRBD1
v_call: TRBV15
cdr3_nt: TGTGCCACCAGCAGAGATCGGGACAGCACCTATGGCTACACCTTC
cdr3_aa: CATSRDRDSTYGYTF

j_call: TRBJ2-7
clone_size: once
d_call: NA
v_call: TRBV5-6
cdr3_nt: TGTGCCAGCAGCTTGGTTGGGGGAGGCGCCTACGAGCAGTACTTC
cdr3_aa: CASSLVGGGAYEQYF

j_call: TRBJ1-2
clone_size: once
d_call: TRBD1
v_call: TRBV7-9
cdr3_nt: TGTGCCAGCAGCTATTGGGACAGGTGGGACTATGGCTACACCTTC
cdr3_aa: CASSYWDRWDYGYTF

j_call: TRBJ2-1
clone_size: NA
d_call: TRBD1
v_call: TRBV10-3
cdr3_nt: TGTGCCATCAGTGACCCGGACAGGGGAGATGAGCAGTTCTTC
cdr3_aa: CAISDPDRGDEQFF

j_call: TRBJ1-1
clone_size: NA
d_call: NA
v_call: TRBV2
cdr3_nt: TGTGCCAGCAGTTCGCAGGGCGTGAACACTGAAGCTTTCTTT
cdr3_aa: CASSSQGVNTEAFF

j_call: TRBJ2-5
clone_size: NA
d_call: NA
v_call: TRBV7-2
cdr3_nt: TGTGCCGCGGGCCCCGGGGAGACCCAGTACTTC
cdr3_aa: CAAGPGETQYF

j_call: TRBJ2-5
clone_size: NA
d_call: TRBD2
v_call: TRBV5-1
cdr3_nt: TGCGCCAGCAGCAGGCAGCGGGGGTCCCAAGAGACCCAGTACTTC
cdr3_aa: CASSRQRGSQETQYF

j_call: TRBJ1-5
clone_size: NA
d_call: NA
v_call: TRBV28
cdr3_nt: TGTGCCAGCAGTTTGGGGAGTCTTAGCAATCAGCCCCAGCATTTT
cdr3_aa: CASSLGSLSNQPQHF

j_call: TRBJ1-3
clone_size: NA
d_call: TRBD1
v_call: TRBV28
cdr3_nt: TGTGCCAGCAGCTCACCGGGACAGCGAAACACCATATATTTT
cdr3_aa: CASSSPGQRNTIYF

j_call: TRBJ2-3
clone_size: NA
d_call: TRBD1
v_call: TRBV7-9
cdr3_nt: TGTGCCAGCAGCCCGGGCCAGGGGGCGGCAGATACGCAGTATTTT
cdr3_aa: CASSPGQGAADTQYF

j_call: TRBJ2-5
clone_size: NA
d_call: NA
v_call: TRBV18
cdr3_nt: TGTGCCAGCTCACCACCACAACAAGAGACCCAGTACTTC
cdr3_aa: CASSPPQQETQYF

j_call: TRBJ1-6
clone_size: NA
d_call: NA
v_call: TRBV2
cdr3_nt: TGTGCCAGCGGGGGTGGTCGGGGGGGTGGTTCACCCCTCCACTTT
cdr3_aa: CASGGGRGGGSPLHF

j_call: TRBJ1-5
clone_size: NA
d_call: NA
v_call: TRBV30
cdr3_nt: TGTGCCTGGACCCCTCGGTGGGGGAGTAATCAGCCCCAGCATTTT
cdr3_aa: CAWTPRWGSNQPQHF

j_call: TRBJ2-1
clone_size: NA
d_call: TRBD2
v_call: TRBV7-6
cdr3_nt: TGTGCCAGCAGCTTAGGAGGGACTAGTATGAATGAGCAGTTCTTC
cdr3_aa: CASSLGGTSMNEQFF

j_call: TRBJ2-7
clone_size: NA
d_call: NA
v_call: TRBV11-2
cdr3_nt: TGTGCCAGCAGCATGGGCCGGCTAAAGGAGCAGTACTTC
cdr3_aa: CASSMGRLKEQYF

j_call: TRBJ1-1
clone_size: NA
d_call: NA
v_call: TRBV18
cdr3_nt: TGTGCCAGCTCACCACCCGGAGGGACTGAAGCTTTCTTT
cdr3_aa: CASSPPGGTEAFF

j_call: TRBJ1-1
clone_size: NA
d_call: NA
v_call: TRBV5-1
cdr3_nt: TGCGCCAGCAGCGTTATATCGAACACTGAAGCTTTCTTT
cdr3_aa: CASSVISNTEAFF

j_call: TRBJ2-7
clone_size: once
d_call: NA
v_call: TRBV5-1
cdr3_nt: TGCGCCAGCAGCTTAGGACAGTCATCAACCTACGAGCAGTACTTC
cdr3_aa: CASSLGQSSTYEQYF

j_call: TRBJ1-2
clone_size: NA
d_call: NA
v_call: TRBV5-5
cdr3_nt: TGTGCCAGCAGCTCATTCACCCGGAGAATTAACTATGGCTACACCTTC
cdr3_aa: CASSSFTRRINYGYTF

j_call: TRBJ1-4
clone_size: NA
d_call: NA
v_call: TRBV18
cdr3_nt: TGTGCCAGCTCACTTAGAGTCGGGACTTCAACTAATGAAAAACTGTTTTTT
cdr3_aa: CASSLRVGTSTNEKLFF

j_call: TRBJ2-7
clone_size: NA
d_call: NA
v_call: TRBV28
cdr3_nt: TGTGCCAGCAGTTTGCCTCTTCCTAACGACAACGAGCAGTACTTC
cdr3_aa: CASSLPLPNDNEQYF

j_call: TRBJ2-1
clone_size: NA
d_call: TRBD2
v_call: TRBV4-3
cdr3_nt: TGCGCCAGCAGCCAAGAAATAGCGGGGGGCCCCACTGAGCAGTTCTTC
cdr3_aa: CASSQEIAGGPTEQFF

j_call: TRBJ1-2
clone_size: NA
d_call: NA
v_call: TRBV18
cdr3_nt: TGTGCCAGCTCACCATTGGGTTCCGAAGGAGGCTACACCTTC
cdr3_aa: CASSPLGSEGGYTF

j_call: TRBJ2-3
clone_size: NA
d_call: NA
v_call: TRBV4-3
cdr3_nt: TGCGCCAGCAGCCAAGATCTTAATTTGGGGTGGGATACGCAGTATTTT
cdr3_aa: CASSQDLNLGWDTQYF

j_call: TRBJ1-1
clone_size: NA
d_call: NA
v_call: TRBV5-4
cdr3_nt: TGTGCCAGCAGCTTTACGGGACAGAACACTGAAGCTTTCTTT
cdr3_aa: CASSFTGQNTEAFF